This T cell receptor (beta chain) is from a study of HIV-infected patients and healthy controls. Notes on the study in general: HIV+ repertoires were severely depleted of MAIT alpha-chain CDR3s, unlike healthy controls. Apparent post-therapy Gini recovery among HIV-infected patients was not reproduced with size-matched repertoires. Healthy control repertoires had roughly threefold more distinct CDR3s than untreated HIV+ repertoires, and higher Shannon diversity.

Looked up from germline, CDR1 is LGHDT and CDR2 is YNNKEL (reference sequence). This CDR3 has 13 amino acids. Trimming stripped 1 base from V and 2 bases from J, with 6 bases between. Whole blood was used without fractionation, so all unsorted peripheral T cells were included. By its share, this clonotype is medium-sized. Its antigen remains unidentified. Reverse transcription used about 500 ng RNA and constant-region primers for alpha and beta. Each of the alpha and beta chains got its own library through chain-specific third strand synthesis with indices. The cDNA received a 5' RACE adapter containing a random hexamer plus an SP2 sequencing primer site. Using its own MiXCR run on the 5' RACE reads, TCRdb lists one record per CDR3 protein. The table shows about 8,500 distinct CDR3 sequences, with about 5% occurring only once.

Sequencing was performed on blood. The TCR was taken from an adult in good health. This sequence joins TRBV3-1 and TRBJ2-7; no definite D call. CDR3 residues: CASSQGAPYEQYF. DNA of the CDR3: TGTGCCAGCAGCCAAGGGGCCCCCTACGAGCAGTACTTC.